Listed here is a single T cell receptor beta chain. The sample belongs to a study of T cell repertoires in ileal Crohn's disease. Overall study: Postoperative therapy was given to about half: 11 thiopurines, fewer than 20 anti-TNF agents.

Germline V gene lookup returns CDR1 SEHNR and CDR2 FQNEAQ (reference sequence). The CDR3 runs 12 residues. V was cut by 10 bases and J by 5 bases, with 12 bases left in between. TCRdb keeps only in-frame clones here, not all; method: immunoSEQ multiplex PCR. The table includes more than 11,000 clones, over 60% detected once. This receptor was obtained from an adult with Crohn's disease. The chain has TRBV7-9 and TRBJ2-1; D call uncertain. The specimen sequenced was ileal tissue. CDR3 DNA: TGTGCCACGAGAGCAATGCACAATGAGCAGTTCTTC. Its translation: CATRAMHNEQFF.